The 9 T cell receptor beta chains in this list originate from one sample, sequenced in a study of T cell responses to AZD1222 COVID-19 vaccine. Sequencing used immunoSEQ multiplex PCR; TCRdb keeps in-frame clones, though not all of them. This table holds fewer than 120,000 clones, 80% to 90% found once. Specimen: peripheral blood, collected 28 days after the second AZD1222 dose. These receptors all stem from an adult who received the AZD1222 COVID-19 vaccine.

V is TRBV18 and J is TRBJ2-7; D possibly matches TRBD1 or TRBD2 (5 bases each). Per germline, CDR1 KGHSH and CDR2 LQKENI. V lost 5 bases and J 5 bases, leaving 13 bases between the germline ends. The CDR3 loop spans 13 amino acids. Here the CDR3 DNA reads TGTGCCAGCTCAATGGGACCTCTAGACGAGCAGTACTTC. Protein: CASSMGPLDEQYF.

The genes are TRBV3-1 (or the pseudogene TRBV3-2) and TRBJ1-4; D ambiguous. Germline V gene sequence: CDR1 LGHDT, CDR2 YNNKEL (reference sequence). This CDR3 is 14 amino acids long. The V end was cut by 4 bases, the J end by 2 bases, with 8 bases between. The CDR3 bases are TGTGCCAGCAGCCTCCGCGGTACTAATGAAAAACTGTTTTTT. Translated, it gives CASSLRGTNEKLFF.

CDR3 sequence (DNA): TGCGCCAGCAGCTTGGCGGGGGGTACCTATGGCTACACCTTC. This translates into CASSLAGGTYGYTF. The rearrangement links TRBV5-1 to TRBJ1-2, with D perhaps TRBD1 (5 bases). The CDR3 has 14 residues. Germline V gene lookup returns CDR1 SGHRS and CDR2 YFSETQ. The V end lost 0 bases, the J end lost 4 bases, and 10 bases lay between the germline ends.

The chain uses TRBV7-9 and TRBJ2-7, with D unresolved. Trimming removed 1 base from V and 1 base from J, with 8 bases in between. CDR3 size: 14 residues. CDR1 and CDR2 from the germline V gene are SEHNR and FQNEAQ (reference sequence). The CDR3 DNA sequence: TGTGCCAGCAGCTTAGGCGACAATTCCTACGAGCAGTACTTC. The encoded protein is CASSLGDNSYEQYF.

The genes are TRBV28 and TRBJ2-7; unclear D gene. Germline V CDR1 and CDR2: MDHEN, SYDVKM. This CDR3 has 12 amino acids. V lost 1 base and J 0 bases, leaving 1 base between the germline ends. The CDR3, as DNA: TGTGCCAGCAGTTTATACTCCTACGAGCAGTACTTC. It encodes CASSLYSYEQYF.

V and J are TRBV19 and TRBJ1-1, with 8 positions matching TRBD1. The CDR3 loop spans 16 amino acids. Per the germline V gene, CDR1 is LNHDA and CDR2 is SQIVND (reference sequence). Trimming cost V 5 bases and J 1 base; bases outside gene matches: 9. The CDR3 bases are TGTGCCAGTAGTCACCCGGACAGGGAAGCGAACACTGAAGCTTTCTTT. Its translation: CASSHPDREANTEAFF.

V usage is TRBV28 and J usage is TRBJ2-4; 8 bases are a match to TRBD1. The CDR3 spans 17 residues. CDR1 is MDHEN, CDR2 SYDVKM, per germline. The trim removed 4 bases at V and 0 bases at J, leaving 8 bases unmatched. CDR3 residues: CASSSVGQGLAKNIQYF. CDR3 DNA sequence: TGTGCCAGCAGTTCAGTCGGACAGGGCTTAGCCAAAAACATTCAGTACTTC.

The count of this clone is one. This chain uses TRBV5-6 with TRBJ1-2; no clear D. CDR1 and CDR2 (germline): SGHDT, YYEEEE. This CDR3 spans 14 amino acids. Deletions cut 0 bases from V and 8 bases from J, with 14 bases between. The CDR3 sequence: CASSLGTSFYGYTF. The DNA of the CDR3 is TGTGCCAGCAGCTTGGGGACGAGCTTTTACGGCTACACCTTC.

V is TRBV6-5 and J is TRBJ1-2; D possibly corresponds to TRBD1 (5 bases). CDR1 is MNHEY, CDR2 SVGAGI, per germline. The CDR3 covers 14 residues. V was cut by 10 bases and J by 4 bases, with 19 bases left in between. CDR3 sequence: CATYSGGDGYGYTF. As DNA, the CDR3 is TGTGCCACCTACTCCGGAGGGGATGGCTATGGCTACACCTTC.